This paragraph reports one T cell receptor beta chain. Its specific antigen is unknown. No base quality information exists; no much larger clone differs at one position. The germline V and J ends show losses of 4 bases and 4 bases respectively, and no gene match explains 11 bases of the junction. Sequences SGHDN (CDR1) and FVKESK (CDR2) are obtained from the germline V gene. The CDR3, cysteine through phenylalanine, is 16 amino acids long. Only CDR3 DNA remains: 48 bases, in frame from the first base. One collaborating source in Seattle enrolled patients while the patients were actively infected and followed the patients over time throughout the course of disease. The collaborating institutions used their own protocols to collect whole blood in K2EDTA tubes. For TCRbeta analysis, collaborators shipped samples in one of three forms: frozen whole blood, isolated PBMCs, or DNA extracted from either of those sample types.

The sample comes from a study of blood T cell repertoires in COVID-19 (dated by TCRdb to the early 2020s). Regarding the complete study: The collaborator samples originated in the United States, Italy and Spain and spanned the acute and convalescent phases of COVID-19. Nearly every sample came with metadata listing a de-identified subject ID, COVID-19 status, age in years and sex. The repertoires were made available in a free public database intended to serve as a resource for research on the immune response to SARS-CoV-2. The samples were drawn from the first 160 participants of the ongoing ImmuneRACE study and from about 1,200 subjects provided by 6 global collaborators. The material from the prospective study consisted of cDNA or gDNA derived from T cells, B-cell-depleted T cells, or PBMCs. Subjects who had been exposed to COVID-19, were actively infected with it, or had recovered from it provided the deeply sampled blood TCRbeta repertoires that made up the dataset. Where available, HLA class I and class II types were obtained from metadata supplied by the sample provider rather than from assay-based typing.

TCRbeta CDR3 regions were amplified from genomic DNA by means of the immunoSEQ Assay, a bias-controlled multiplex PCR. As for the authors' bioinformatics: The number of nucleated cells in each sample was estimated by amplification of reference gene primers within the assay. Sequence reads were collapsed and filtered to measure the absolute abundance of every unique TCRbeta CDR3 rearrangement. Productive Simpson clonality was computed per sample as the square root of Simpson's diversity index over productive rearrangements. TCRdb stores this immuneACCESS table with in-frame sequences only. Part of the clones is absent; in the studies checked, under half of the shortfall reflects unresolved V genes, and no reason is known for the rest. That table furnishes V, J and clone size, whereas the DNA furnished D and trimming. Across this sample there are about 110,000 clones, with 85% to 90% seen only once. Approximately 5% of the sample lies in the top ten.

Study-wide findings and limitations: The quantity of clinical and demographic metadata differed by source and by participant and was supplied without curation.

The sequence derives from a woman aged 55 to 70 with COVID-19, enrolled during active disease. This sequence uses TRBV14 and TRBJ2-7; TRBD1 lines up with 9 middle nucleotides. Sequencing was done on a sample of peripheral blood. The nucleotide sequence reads TGTGCCAGCAGCCTGTCCGGGACAGGGTTGCATTACGAGCAGTACTTC. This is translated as CASSLSGTGLHYEQYF.